The 3 T cell receptor beta chains reported below all come from one sample, sequenced in a study of blood T cell repertoires in COVID-19. TCRdb's table, derived via immunoSEQ multiplex PCR, lists solely in-frame clones and lacks some. The sample lists fewer than 200,000 clones, approximately 90% seen once, with around an eighth in the top ten. The sample comprised peripheral blood. Every receptor here comes from a woman aged 70-85 years with COVID-19, enrolled during active disease.

The CDR3 loop is CASSLDAFGISAEAFF. The CDR3 DNA reads as TGTGCCAGCAGCTTAGATGCATTCGGGATATCCGCTGAAGCTTTCTTT. The V and J genes are TRBV7-9 and TRBJ1-1; D not certain. The CDR3 has 16 residues. V gave up 1 base and J gave up 6 bases, with 18 bases separating them. Germline values: CDR1 SEHNR, CDR2 FQNEAQ (reference sequence).

This clone was seen a single time. V and J are TRBV11-1 and TRBJ1-3; 7 nucleotides agree with TRBD1. With 5 bases clipped from V and 4 bases from J, the junction kept 8 bases outside the gene matches. Germline V CDR1 and CDR2: SGHAT, FQDESV (reference sequence). CDR3 length: 15 amino acids. CDR3 bases: TGTGCCAGCAGCAGAGGACAGGACGTCGGAAACACCATATATTTT. Its translation is CASSRGQDVGNTIYF.

The chain combines TRBV29-1 with TRBJ1-5; TRBD1 is a possible D gene (5 bases). Per the germline V gene, CDR1 is SQVTM and CDR2 is ANQGSEA. V lost 2 bases and J lost 11, with 13 bases in between. The CDR3 is 12 residues long. The CDR3 spells CSVEKAGGAQHF. In DNA form, the CDR3 reads TGCAGCGTTGAAAAGGCGGGAGGGGCCCAGCATTTT.